The 4 T cell receptor beta chains given below trace back to one sample, sequenced in a study of blood T cells in healthy people across ages. Alongside a J-beta primer mix, a sample-barcoded 5' primer served in a second PCR lasting roughly 6 to 11 cycles. MiXCR was run by TCRdb on the 5' RACE reads, yielding one entry per CDR3 protein. Of nearly 1 million distinct CDR3 sequences detected, roughly 51% appear once; the ten largest clones hold 20% to 25%. Sequencing input: blood. Receptors were obtained from a woman in her sixties or seventies in good health.

This chain joins TRBV3-1 and TRBJ2-5; 12 bases align to TRBD2. J lost 4 bases, V lost 1 base, and 7 bases had no gene match. CDR3 length: 17 residues. CDR1 is LGHDT and CDR2 is YNNKEL in the germline V gene (reference sequence). The CDR3 nucleotides are TGTGCCAGCAGCCAAGGTTTCCTAGCGGGAGGGGGAGAGACCCAGTACTTC. Protein product: CASSQGFLAGGGETQYF.

The table lists this clonotype with a few counts. This chain links TRBV20-1 with TRBJ2-5, with D perhaps TRBD2 (5 bases). This CDR3 is 14 amino acids long. Trimming shortened V by 3 bases and J by 9 bases, and 20 bases separated the two germline ends. Germline V gives CDR1 DFQATT, CDR2 SNEGSKA (reference sequence). The CDR3 sequence is CSASTGYPLQAQYF. CDR3 coding DNA: TGCAGTGCTAGTACGGGATACCCTCTCCAGGCCCAGTACTTC.

This clonotype was observed at least ten times. The chain combines TRBV29-1 with TRBJ2-7, with 8 bases aligning to TRBD1. V was pared by 1 base and J by 0 bases, with 5 bases of the junction left unmatched. The CDR3 length is 15 residues. From germline, CDR1 is SQVTM and CDR2 ANQGSEA. For the CDR3, the DNA is TGCAGCGTTGAAGGGGGGACAGGCATCTCCTACGAGCAGTACTTC. Translating it yields CSVEGGTGISYEQYF.

This chain connects TRBV6-2 or TRBV6-3 to TRBJ2-7; 10 nucleotides line up with TRBD2. The CDR3 runs 14 residues. Germline V gene data show CDR1 as MNHEY and CDR2 as SVGEGT. J gave up 3 bases and V 10 bases, and 9 bases lay outside the gene matches. DNA of the CDR3: TGTGCCACCGAGACTAGCGGGCGTTACTACGAGCAGTACTTC. Protein product: CATETSGRYYEQYF.